This is a list of T cell receptor beta chains from one sample in a study of cytotoxic CD8 clonotypes in ibrutinib-treated CLL. Only in-frame clones appear in the TCRdb table, and some are missing; sequencing was by immunoSEQ multiplex PCR. The repertoire holds 190,000 or so clones, around 72% seen once, with 13% in the top ten. The sequenced sample was PBMCs, obtained after 24 months of ibrutinib treatment. Every receptor here comes from a human donor with chronic lymphocytic leukemia. CDR3s include the opening cysteine and the closing phenylalanine or tryptophan. The D gene is left open where the match is weak. Not all rows give a size; the values are once, few, many and, for expanded clones, a class.

clone_size: NA; d_call: NA; v_call: TRBV4-2; cdr3_length: 17; j_call: TRBJ2-3; cdr3_aa: CASSQDLLLETPDTQYF; cdr3_nt: TGTGCCAGCAGCCAAGATCTCCTCCTGGAGACTCCAGATACGCAGTATTTT
clone_size: NA; d_call: NA; v_call: TRBV9; cdr3_length: 14; j_call: TRBJ2-5; cdr3_aa: CASSVGLGLETQYF; cdr3_nt: TGTGCCAGCAGCGTAGGTCTAGGCTTGGAGACCCAGTACTTC
clone_size: few; d_call: NA; v_call: TRBV11-2; cdr3_length: 14; j_call: TRBJ1-2; cdr3_aa: CASSTNRDQYGYTF; cdr3_nt: TGTGCCAGCAGCACTAACAGGGACCAATATGGCTACACCTTC
clone_size: NA; d_call: TRBD2; v_call: TRBV7-2; cdr3_length: 16; j_call: TRBJ2-3; cdr3_aa: CASRIRTSGISDTQYF; cdr3_nt: TGTGCCAGCAGGATCAGGACTAGCGGGATTTCAGATACGCAGTATTTT
clone_size: NA; d_call: TRBD2; v_call: TRBV29-1; cdr3_length: 13; j_call: TRBJ2-1; cdr3_aa: CSVDLAGDNEQFF; cdr3_nt: TGCAGCGTTGATCTAGCGGGGGACAATGAGCAGTTCTTC
clone_size: NA; d_call: TRBD2; v_call: TRBV10-2; cdr3_length: 15; j_call: TRBJ2-7; cdr3_aa: CASTSGTSGSHEQYF; cdr3_nt: TGCGCCAGCACCTCCGGGACTAGCGGGAGTCACGAGCAGTACTTC
clone_size: NA; d_call: NA; v_call: TRBV5-1; cdr3_length: 14; j_call: TRBJ2-2; cdr3_aa: CASSLFPASGELFF; cdr3_nt: TGCGCCAGCAGCTTGTTTCCCGCCTCCGGGGAGCTGTTTTTT
clone_size: NA; d_call: TRBD1; v_call: TRBV19; cdr3_length: 13; j_call: TRBJ1-4; cdr3_aa: CASTDRGNEKLFF; cdr3_nt: TGTGCCAGTACCGACAGGGGTAATGAAAAACTGTTTTTT
clone_size: NA; d_call: NA; v_call: TRBV29-1; cdr3_length: 12; j_call: TRBJ2-7; cdr3_aa: CSVGEGGGEQYF; cdr3_nt: TGCAGCGTTGGTGAAGGAGGTGGCGAGCAGTACTTC
clone_size: NA; d_call: NA; v_call: TRBV7-9; cdr3_length: 14; j_call: TRBJ2-7; cdr3_aa: CASSLGLAAYEQYF; cdr3_nt: TGTGCCAGCAGCTTAGGGTTAGCCGCCTACGAGCAGTACTTC
clone_size: NA; d_call: NA; v_call: TRBV7-7; cdr3_length: 14; j_call: TRBJ1-3; cdr3_aa: CASSLAPSGNTIYF; cdr3_nt: TGTGCTAGCAGCTTAGCCCCCTCTGGAAACACCATATATTTT
clone_size: NA; d_call: TRBD1; v_call: TRBV19; cdr3_length: 14; j_call: TRBJ1-5; cdr3_aa: CASETGGEIQPQHF; cdr3_nt: TGTGCCAGTGAGACAGGGGGCGAAATTCAGCCCCAGCATTTT
clone_size: NA; d_call: TRBD1; v_call: TRBV27; cdr3_length: 15; j_call: TRBJ2-7; cdr3_aa: CASSPRTGGLYEQYF; cdr3_nt: TGTGCCAGCAGTCCGCGGACAGGGGGACTATACGAGCAGTACTTC
clone_size: NA; d_call: NA; v_call: TRBV21-1; cdr3_length: 17; j_call: TRBJ1-5; cdr3_aa: CASSKVIWGQGFLPQHF; cdr3_nt: TGTGCCAGCAGCAAAGTTATATGGGGACAGGGTTTCCTGCCCCAGCATTTT
clone_size: once; d_call: NA; v_call: TRBV7-9; cdr3_length: 13; j_call: TRBJ2-5; cdr3_aa: CASLKGIAETQYF; cdr3_nt: TGTGCCAGCCTAAAAGGGATCGCGGAGACCCAGTACTTC
clone_size: NA; d_call: NA; v_call: TRBV29-1; cdr3_length: 14; j_call: TRBJ1-2; cdr3_aa: CSVDVKGGNYGYTF; cdr3_nt: TGCAGCGTTGATGTCAAGGGGGGGAACTATGGCTACACCTTC
clone_size: NA; d_call: TRBD2; v_call: TRBV19; cdr3_length: 15; j_call: TRBJ2-7; cdr3_aa: CASSMAGTSGYEQYF; cdr3_nt: TGTGCCAGTAGTATGGCCGGGACTAGCGGCTACGAGCAGTACTTC
clone_size: NA; d_call: TRBD1; v_call: TRBV28; cdr3_length: 15; j_call: TRBJ2-7; cdr3_aa: CASSQTGGIVYEQYF; cdr3_nt: TGTGCCAGCAGTCAGACAGGGGGCATAGTCTACGAGCAGTACTTC
clone_size: NA; d_call: TRBD1; v_call: TRBV18; cdr3_length: 14; j_call: TRBJ2-7; cdr3_aa: CASSRGTESYEQYF; cdr3_nt: TGTGCCAGCTCACGAGGGACAGAGAGCTACGAGCAGTACTTC
clone_size: once; d_call: NA; v_call: TRBV7-6; cdr3_length: 16; j_call: TRBJ2-1; cdr3_aa: CASSHITGLGYNEQFF; cdr3_nt: TGTGCCAGCAGCCACATCACGGGCCTGGGGTACAATGAGCAGTTCTTC
clone_size: NA; d_call: NA; v_call: TRBV4-1; cdr3_length: 13; j_call: TRBJ1-5; cdr3_aa: CASSQEGGQPQHF; cdr3_nt: TGCGCCAGCAGCCAAGAAGGTGGTCAGCCCCAGCATTTT
clone_size: NA; d_call: NA; v_call: TRBV18; cdr3_length: 16; j_call: TRBJ2-2; cdr3_aa: CASSPPNRANTGELFF; cdr3_nt: TGTGCCAGCTCACCACCAAACAGGGCGAACACCGGGGAGCTGTTTTTT
clone_size: NA; d_call: NA; v_call: TRBV7-8; cdr3_length: 18; j_call: TRBJ2-2; cdr3_aa: CASSQGGSSHFNTGELFF; cdr3_nt: TGTGCCAGCAGCCAGGGGGGATCCTCACACTTCAACACCGGGGAGCTGTTTTTT
clone_size: few; d_call: TRBD1; v_call: TRBV5-1; cdr3_length: 15; j_call: TRBJ2-5; cdr3_aa: CASSLVPGGAETQYF; cdr3_nt: TGCGCCAGCAGCTTGGTCCCAGGGGGAGCGGAGACCCAGTACTTC
clone_size: NA; d_call: TRBD1; v_call: TRBV18; cdr3_length: 15; j_call: TRBJ1-2; cdr3_aa: CASSPIRQGNYGYTF; cdr3_nt: TGTGCCAGCTCACCAATAAGACAGGGTAACTATGGCTACACCTTC
clone_size: NA; d_call: NA; v_call: TRBV5-4; cdr3_length: 15; j_call: TRBJ1-2; cdr3_aa: CASSLGQRDYYGYTF; cdr3_nt: TGTGCCAGCAGCTTGGGCCAGCGGGACTACTATGGCTACACCTTC
clone_size: NA; d_call: NA; v_call: TRBV27; cdr3_length: 16; j_call: TRBJ2-5; cdr3_aa: CASSGARVPVSETQYF; cdr3_nt: TGTGCCAGCAGTGGTGCCAGGGTCCCCGTTTCTGAGACCCAGTACTTC
clone_size: NA; d_call: NA; v_call: TRBV9; cdr3_length: 16; j_call: TRBJ2-1; cdr3_aa: CASSVVSRSNQAEQFF; cdr3_nt: TGTGCCAGCAGCGTAGTTTCCCGCTCGAACCAGGCTGAGCAGTTCTTC
clone_size: NA; d_call: TRBD1; v_call: TRBV9; cdr3_length: 10; j_call: TRBJ2-1; cdr3_aa: CASSGGEQFF; cdr3_nt: TGTGCCAGCTCAGGGGGTGAGCAGTTCTTC